This entry concerns a single T cell receptor (beta chain). The data derive from a study of CD8 T cells in Susac syndrome. TCR beta sequencing was performed on blood CD8+ and CD4+ T cells. The CD8+ and CD4+ T cells were negatively isolated, with the TEMRA cells enriched by FACS. Roughly 0.45 to 1 ug RNA was reverse transcribed with random hexamers. MiXCR, run by TCRdb on the immunoSEQ multiplex PCR reads, gives a single entry per CDR3 protein. This table holds some 300,000 distinct CDR3 sequences, approximately 85% found once. This CDR3 contains 12 residues. From germline, CDR1 is GTSNPN and CDR2 SVGIG (reference sequence). V shed 3 bases and J 9 bases; nucleotides not matched to a gene: 2.

This clonotype was obtained from a human donor with multiple sclerosis. The chain is built from TRBV30 and TRBJ2-1, with TRBD2 identical over 10 bases. Sequenced material: CD8+ T cells from PBMCs. CDR3 sequence reads: CAWRLAGSEQFF. CDR3 in DNA: TGTGCCTGGAGACTAGCGGGGTCTGAGCAGTTCTTC.